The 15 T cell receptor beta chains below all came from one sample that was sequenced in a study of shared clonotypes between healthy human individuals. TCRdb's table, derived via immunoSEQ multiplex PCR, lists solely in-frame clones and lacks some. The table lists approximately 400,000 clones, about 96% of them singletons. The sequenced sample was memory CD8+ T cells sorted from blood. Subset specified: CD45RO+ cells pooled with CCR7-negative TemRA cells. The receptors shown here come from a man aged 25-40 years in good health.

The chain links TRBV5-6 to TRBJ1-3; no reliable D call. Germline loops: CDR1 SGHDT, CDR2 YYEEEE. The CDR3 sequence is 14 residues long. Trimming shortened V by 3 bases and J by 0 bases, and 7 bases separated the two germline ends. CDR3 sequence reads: CASSWEGSGNTIYF. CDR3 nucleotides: TGTGCCAGCAGCTGGGAAGGCTCTGGAAACACCATATATTTT.

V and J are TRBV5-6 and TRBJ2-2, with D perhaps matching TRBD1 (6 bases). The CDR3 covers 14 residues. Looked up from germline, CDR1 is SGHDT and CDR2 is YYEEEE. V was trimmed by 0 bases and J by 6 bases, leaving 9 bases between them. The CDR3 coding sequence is TGTGCCAGCAGCTTGGTACCAGGGGCCGGGGAGCTGTTTTTT. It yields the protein CASSLVPGAGELFF. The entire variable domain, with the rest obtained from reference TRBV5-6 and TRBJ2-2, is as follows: DAGVTQSPTHLIKTRGQQVTLRCSPKSGHDTVSWYQQALGQGPQFIFQYYEEEERQRGNFPDRFSGHQFPNYSSELNVNALLLGDSALYLCASSLVPGAGELFFGEGSRLTVL.

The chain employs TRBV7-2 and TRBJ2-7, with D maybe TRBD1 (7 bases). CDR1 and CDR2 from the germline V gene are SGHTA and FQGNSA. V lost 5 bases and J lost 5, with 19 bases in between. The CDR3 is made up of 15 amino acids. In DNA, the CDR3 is TGTGCCAGCAGCCTGTCGGAGGGGGCTCCTGACGAGCAGTACTTC. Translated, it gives CASSLSEGAPDEQYF.

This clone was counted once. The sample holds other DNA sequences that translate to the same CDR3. In nucleotides, the CDR3 is TGTGCCAGCAGTTTGACAGGGAGCTACGAGCAGTACTTC. It codes for CASSLTGSYEQYF. This chain joins TRBV6-5 and TRBJ2-7; 7 bases map to TRBD1. V shed 4 bases and J 3 bases; nucleotides not matched to a gene: 3. Germline V gene data show CDR1 as MNHEY and CDR2 as SVGAGI. This CDR3 has 13 amino acids.

The CDR3 is CASSLGGRLAGRETQYF. The CDR3, as DNA: TGTGCCAGCAGCTTAGGAGGCCGACTAGCGGGAAGAGAGACCCAGTACTTC. V and J are TRBV13 and TRBJ2-5, with 11 bases identical to TRBD2. V lost 0 bases to trimming and J lost 4 bases; unmatched junction nucleotides: 7. Germline V lookup: CDR1 PRHDT, CDR2 FYEKMQ (reference sequence). This CDR3 has 17 residues.

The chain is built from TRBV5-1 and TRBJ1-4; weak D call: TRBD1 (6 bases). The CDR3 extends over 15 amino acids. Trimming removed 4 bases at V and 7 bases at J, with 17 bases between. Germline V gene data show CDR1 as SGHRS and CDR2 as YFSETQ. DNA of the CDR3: TGCGCCAGCAGCCTTACAGGACAGACCTTTGAAAAACTGTTTTTT. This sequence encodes CASSLTGQTFEKLFF.

CDR3 residues: CAWSSGTGVYEQYF. For the CDR3, the DNA is TGTGCCTGGAGTAGCGGGACAGGGGTGTACGAGCAGTACTTC. The chain employs TRBV30 and TRBJ2-7, with 10 bases fitting TRBD1. Per the germline V gene, CDR1 is GTSNPN and CDR2 is SVGIG (reference sequence). V was clipped by 2 bases and J by 4 bases; unmatched bases: 5. The CDR3 is 14 amino acids.

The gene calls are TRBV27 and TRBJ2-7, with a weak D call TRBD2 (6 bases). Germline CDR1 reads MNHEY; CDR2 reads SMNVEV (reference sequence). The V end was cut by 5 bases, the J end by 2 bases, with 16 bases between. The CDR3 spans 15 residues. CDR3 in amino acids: CASSPSGTEAYEQYF. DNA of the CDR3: TGTGCCAGCAGTCCTAGTGGGACTGAGGCCTACGAGCAGTACTTC.

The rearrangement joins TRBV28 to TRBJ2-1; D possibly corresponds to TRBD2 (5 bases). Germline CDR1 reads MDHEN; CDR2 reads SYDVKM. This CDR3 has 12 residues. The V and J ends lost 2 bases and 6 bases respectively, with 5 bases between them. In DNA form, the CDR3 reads TGTGCCAGCAGTTTAGGACTCAATGAGCAGTTCTTC. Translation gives CASSLGLNEQFF.

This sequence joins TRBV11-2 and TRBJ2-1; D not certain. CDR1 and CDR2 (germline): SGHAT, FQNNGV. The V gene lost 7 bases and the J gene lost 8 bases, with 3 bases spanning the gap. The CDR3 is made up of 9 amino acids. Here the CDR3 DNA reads TGTGCCAGCACTCATGAGCAGTTCTTC. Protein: CASTHEQFF.

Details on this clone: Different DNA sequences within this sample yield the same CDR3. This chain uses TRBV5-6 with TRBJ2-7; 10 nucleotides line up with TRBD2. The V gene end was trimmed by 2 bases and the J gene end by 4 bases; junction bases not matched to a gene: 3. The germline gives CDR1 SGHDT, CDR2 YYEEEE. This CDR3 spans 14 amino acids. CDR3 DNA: TGTGCCAGCAGCTTCGGACTAGCGGCTTACGAGCAGTACTTC. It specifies CASSFGLAAYEQYF.

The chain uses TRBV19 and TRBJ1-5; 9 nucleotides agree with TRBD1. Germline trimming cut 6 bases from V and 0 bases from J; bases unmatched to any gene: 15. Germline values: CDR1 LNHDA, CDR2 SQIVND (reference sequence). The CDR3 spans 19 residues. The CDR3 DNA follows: TGTGCCAGTAGCCCGAGAGGGACAGGGCCCCTATATAGCAATCAGCCCCAGCATTTT. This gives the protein CASSPRGTGPLYSNQPQHF.

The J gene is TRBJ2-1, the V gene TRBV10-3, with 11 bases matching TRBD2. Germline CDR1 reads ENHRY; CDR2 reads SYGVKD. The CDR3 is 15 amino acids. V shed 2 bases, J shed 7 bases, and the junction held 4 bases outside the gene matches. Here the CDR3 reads CAISETSGRTNEQFF. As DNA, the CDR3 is TGTGCCATCAGTGAGACTAGCGGGAGAACTAATGAGCAGTTCTTC.

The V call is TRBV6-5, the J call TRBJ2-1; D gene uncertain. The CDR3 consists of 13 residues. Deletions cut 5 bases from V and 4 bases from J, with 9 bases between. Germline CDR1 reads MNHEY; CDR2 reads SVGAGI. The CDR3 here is CASSTTLYNEQFF. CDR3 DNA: TGTGCCAGCAGTACGACATTATACAATGAGCAGTTCTTC.

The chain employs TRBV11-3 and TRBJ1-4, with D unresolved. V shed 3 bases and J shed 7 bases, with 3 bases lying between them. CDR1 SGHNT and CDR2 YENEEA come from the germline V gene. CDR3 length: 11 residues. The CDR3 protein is CASSLGEKLFF. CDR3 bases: TGTGCCAGCAGCTTGGGTGAAAAACTGTTTTTT.